This entry concerns a single T cell receptor beta chain. The sample originates from a study of blood T cell repertoires in COVID-19. For the study at large: Both acute and convalescent COVID-19 samples were obtained from the United States, Italy and Spain.

Enrollment of patients from Seattle took place during active infection, with longitudinal follow-up. This CDR3 is 16 amino acids long. V trimming: 3 bases; J trimming: 5 bases; junction bases outside the gene matches: 9. Per the germline V gene, CDR1 is LGHDT and CDR2 is YNNKEL (reference sequence). Assay: immunoSEQ multiplex PCR; the TCRdb copy retains only in-frame clones and omits some. This table has fewer than 250,000 clones, around nine tenths appearing once. The chain recombines TRBV3-1 (or the pseudogene TRBV3-2) with TRBJ2-7, with 11 bases fitting TRBD1. Source material: peripheral blood. This clonotype originated in a man between 60 and 75 years old with COVID-19, enrolled during active disease. The CDR3 DNA reads TGTGCCAGCAGCCAGAGGACAGGGGGCTTGGGTAACGAGCAGTACTTC. It yields the protein CASSQRTGGLGNEQYF.